The source of this TCR beta chain is a study of cytomegalovirus exposure and HLA in healthy donors. Germline CDR1 is MNHEY and CDR2 is SMNVEV (reference sequence). The ends lost 5 bases at V and 4 bases at J; junction bases unmatched: 6. The CDR3 covers 14 residues. Whole-study findings and limits: The study recorded about 150 TCR beta chains that were cytomegalovirus-associated. For most TCR sequences rarity was the rule, although some public TCRs occurred in many donors.

Notes on this clone: What it recognizes is unknown.

The primer mix had 60 Vbeta and 13 Jbeta primers. Only in-frame clones appear in the TCRdb table, and some are missing; sequencing was by immunoSEQ multiplex PCR. In the table there are 120,000 or so clones, over 50% of which are singletons. Source material: PBMCs. The gene calls are TRBV27 and TRBJ2-3; TRBD1 aligns across 7 bases. The clonotype comes from a woman aged 40 to 49 in good health and CMV-seropositive. The CDR3 is CASSPRQGADTQYF. The CDR3 coding sequence is TGTGCCAGCAGTCCGAGACAGGGAGCAGATACGCAGTATTTT.